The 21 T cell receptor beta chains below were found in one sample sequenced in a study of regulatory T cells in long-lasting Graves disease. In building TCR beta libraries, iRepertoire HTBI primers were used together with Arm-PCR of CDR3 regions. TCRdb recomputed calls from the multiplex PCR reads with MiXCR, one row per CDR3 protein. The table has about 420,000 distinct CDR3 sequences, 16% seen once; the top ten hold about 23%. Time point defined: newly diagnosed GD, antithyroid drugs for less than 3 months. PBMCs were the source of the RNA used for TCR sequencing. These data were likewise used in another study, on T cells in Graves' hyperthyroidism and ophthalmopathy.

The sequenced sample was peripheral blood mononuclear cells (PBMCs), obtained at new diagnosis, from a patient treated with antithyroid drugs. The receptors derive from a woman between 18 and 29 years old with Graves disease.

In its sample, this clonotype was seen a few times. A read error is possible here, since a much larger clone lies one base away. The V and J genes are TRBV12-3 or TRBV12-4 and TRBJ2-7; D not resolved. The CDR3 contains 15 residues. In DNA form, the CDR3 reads TGTGCCAGCGGTTTGCTGGGGTCCTCTCCCTACGAGCAGTACTTC. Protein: CASGLLGSSPYEQYF.

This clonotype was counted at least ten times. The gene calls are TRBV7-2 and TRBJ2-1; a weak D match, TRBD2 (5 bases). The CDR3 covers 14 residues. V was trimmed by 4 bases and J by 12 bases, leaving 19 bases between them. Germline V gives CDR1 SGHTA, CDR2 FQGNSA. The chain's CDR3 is CASSSPQGRRLQFF. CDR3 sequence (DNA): TGTGCCAGCAGCTCACCCCAAGGGCGGAGGTTGCAGTTCTTC.

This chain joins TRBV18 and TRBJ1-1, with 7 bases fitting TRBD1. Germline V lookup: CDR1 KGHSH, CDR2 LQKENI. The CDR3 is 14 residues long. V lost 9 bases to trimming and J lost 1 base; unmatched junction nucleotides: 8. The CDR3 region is CARSTGVPNTEAFF. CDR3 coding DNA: TGTGCCAGGTCAACAGGGGTCCCGAACACTGAAGCTTTCTTT.

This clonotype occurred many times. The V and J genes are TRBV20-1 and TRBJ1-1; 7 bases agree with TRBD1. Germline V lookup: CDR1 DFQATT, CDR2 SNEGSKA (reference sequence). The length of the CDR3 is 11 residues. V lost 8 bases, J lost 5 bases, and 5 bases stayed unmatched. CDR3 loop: CSTGVKTEAFF. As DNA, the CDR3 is TGCAGTACAGGGGTTAAAACTGAAGCTTTCTTT.

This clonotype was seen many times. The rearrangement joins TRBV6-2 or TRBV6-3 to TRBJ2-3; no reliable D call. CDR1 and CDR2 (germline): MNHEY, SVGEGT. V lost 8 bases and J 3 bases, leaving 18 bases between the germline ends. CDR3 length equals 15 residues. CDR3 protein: CASSGSVGGTDTQYF. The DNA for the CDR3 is TGTGCCAGCTCCGGCTCGGTCGGTGGGACAGATACGCAGTATTTT.

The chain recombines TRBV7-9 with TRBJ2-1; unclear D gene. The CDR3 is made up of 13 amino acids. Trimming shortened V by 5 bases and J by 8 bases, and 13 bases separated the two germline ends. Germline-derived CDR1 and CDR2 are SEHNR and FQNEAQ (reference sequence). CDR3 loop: CASSISGQYEQFF. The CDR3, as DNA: TGTGCCAGCAGCATCTCGGGCCAATATGAGCAGTTCTTC.

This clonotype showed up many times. CDR3 nucleotide sequence: TGCGCCAGCAGCTTCTTAGCGGGAGATCCCGGGGAGCTGTTTTTT. Translating it yields CASSFLAGDPGELFF. This chain links TRBV5-1 with TRBJ2-2; 9 bases line up with TRBD2. The germline V gene has CDR1 SGHRS and CDR2 YFSETQ. J gave up 6 bases and V 2 bases, and 5 bases lay outside the gene matches. This CDR3 is 15 amino acids long.

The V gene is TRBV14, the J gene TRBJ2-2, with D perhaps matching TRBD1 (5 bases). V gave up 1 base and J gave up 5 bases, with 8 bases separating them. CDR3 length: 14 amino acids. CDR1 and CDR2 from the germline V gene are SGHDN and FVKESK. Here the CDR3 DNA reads TGTGCCAGCAGCCAAGGGGGCAGAACCGGGGAGCTGTTTTTT. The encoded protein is CASSQGGRTGELFF.

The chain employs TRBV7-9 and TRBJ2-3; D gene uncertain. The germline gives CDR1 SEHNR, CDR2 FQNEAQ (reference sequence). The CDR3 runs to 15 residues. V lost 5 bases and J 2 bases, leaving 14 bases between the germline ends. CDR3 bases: TGTGCCAGCAGCCGCCCCTTTTGGAACACAGATACGCAGTATTTT. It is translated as CASSRPFWNTDTQYF.

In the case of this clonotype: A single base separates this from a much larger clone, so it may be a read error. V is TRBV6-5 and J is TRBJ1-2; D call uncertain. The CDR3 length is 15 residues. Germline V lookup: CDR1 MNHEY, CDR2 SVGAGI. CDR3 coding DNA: TGTGCCGGCAGTTATTCAAGGGCCCTAAACTATGGCTACACCTTC. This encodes CAGSYSRALNYGYTF.

The CDR3 protein is CASSQPGLAGPNTGELFF. Written as DNA, the CDR3 is TGCGCCAGCAGCCAACCGGGACTAGCGGGGCCGAACACCGGGGAGCTGTTTTTT. V is TRBV4-1 and J is TRBJ2-2; 13 positions agree with TRBD2. In germline, CDR1 is MGHRA, CDR2 YSYEKL. V lost 2 bases and J lost 0; bases outside the gene matches: 3. CDR3 length: 18 amino acids.

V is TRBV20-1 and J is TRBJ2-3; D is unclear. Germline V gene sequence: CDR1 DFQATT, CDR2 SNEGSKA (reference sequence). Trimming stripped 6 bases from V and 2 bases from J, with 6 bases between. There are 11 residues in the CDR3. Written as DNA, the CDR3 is TGCAGTGCCAGCCCCACAGATACGCAGTATTTT. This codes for CSASPTDTQYF.

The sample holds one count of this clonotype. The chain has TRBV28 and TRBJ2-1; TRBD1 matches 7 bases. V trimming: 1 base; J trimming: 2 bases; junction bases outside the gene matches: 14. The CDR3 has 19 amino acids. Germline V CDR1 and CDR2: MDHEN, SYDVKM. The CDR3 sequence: CASSLSETGASFPYNEQFF. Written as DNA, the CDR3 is TGTGCCAGCAGTTTATCCGAAACAGGGGCCTCATTCCCCTACAATGAGCAGTTCTTC.

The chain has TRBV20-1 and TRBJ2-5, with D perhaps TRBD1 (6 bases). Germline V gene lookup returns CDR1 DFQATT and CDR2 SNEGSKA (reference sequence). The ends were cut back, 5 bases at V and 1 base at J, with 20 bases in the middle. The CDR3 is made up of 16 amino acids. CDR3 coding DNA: TGCAGTGCTTTCAATCTCCAGAGGGGGATCCAAGAGACCCAGTACTTC. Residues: CSAFNLQRGIQETQYF.

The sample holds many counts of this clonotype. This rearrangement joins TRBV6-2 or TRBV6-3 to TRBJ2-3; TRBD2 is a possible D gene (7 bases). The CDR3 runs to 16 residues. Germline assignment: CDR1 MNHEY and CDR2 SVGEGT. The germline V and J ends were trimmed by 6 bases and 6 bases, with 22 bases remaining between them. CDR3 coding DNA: TGTGCCAGCAGAGGATGGGGGCGGTTGGGAGGGGATACGCAGTATTTT. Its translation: CASRGWGRLGGDTQYF.

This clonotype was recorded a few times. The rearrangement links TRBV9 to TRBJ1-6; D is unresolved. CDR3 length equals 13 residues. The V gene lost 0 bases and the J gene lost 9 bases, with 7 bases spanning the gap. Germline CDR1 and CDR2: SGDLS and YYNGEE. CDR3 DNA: TGTGCCAGCAGCGTAGCTGAAGGTTCACCCCTCCACTTT. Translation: CASSVAEGSPLHF.

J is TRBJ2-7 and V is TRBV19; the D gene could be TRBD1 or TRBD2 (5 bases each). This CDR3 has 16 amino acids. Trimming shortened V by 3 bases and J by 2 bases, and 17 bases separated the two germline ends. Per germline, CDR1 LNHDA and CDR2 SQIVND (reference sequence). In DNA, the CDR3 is TGTGCCAGTAGTATGTTTTCCGGGACCGCTCCCTACGAGCAGTACTTC. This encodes CASSMFSGTAPYEQYF.

CDR3 sequence (DNA): TGTGCCAGCAGTCCCGGGCCGAGTACGAACACTGAAGCTTTCTTT. Encoded protein: CASSPGPSTNTEAFF. This chain joins TRBV7-9 and TRBJ1-1; D not resolved. This CDR3 has 15 residues. Germline-derived CDR1 and CDR2 are SEHNR and FQNEAQ (reference sequence). Trimming took 6 bases from V and 1 from J, leaving 15 bases between them.

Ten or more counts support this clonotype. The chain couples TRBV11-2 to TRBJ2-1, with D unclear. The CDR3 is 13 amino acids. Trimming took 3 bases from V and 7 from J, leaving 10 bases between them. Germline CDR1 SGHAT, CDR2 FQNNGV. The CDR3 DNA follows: TGTGCCAGCAGCTTCTTTAGCTATAATGAGCAGTTCTTC. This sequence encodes CASSFFSYNEQFF. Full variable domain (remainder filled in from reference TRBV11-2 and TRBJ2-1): EAGVAQSPRYKIIEKRQSVAFWCNPISGHATLYWYQQILGQGPKLLIQFQNNGVVDDSQLPKDRFSAERLKGVDSTLKIQPAKLEDSAVYLCASSFFSYNEQFFGPGTRLTVL.

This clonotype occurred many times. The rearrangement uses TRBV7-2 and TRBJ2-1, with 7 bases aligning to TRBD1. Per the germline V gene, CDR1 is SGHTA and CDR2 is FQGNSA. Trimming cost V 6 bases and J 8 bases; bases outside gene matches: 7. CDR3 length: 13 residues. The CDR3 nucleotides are TGTGCCAGCAGAAAACTAGGGGGCGATGAGCAGTTCTTC. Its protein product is CASRKLGGDEQFF. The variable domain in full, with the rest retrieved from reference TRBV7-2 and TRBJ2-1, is GAGVSQSPSNKVTEKGKDVELRCDPISGHTALYWYRQSLGQGLEFLIYFQGNSAPDKSGLPSDRFSAERTGGSVSTLTIQRTQQEDSAVYLCASRKLGGDEQFFGPGTRLTVL.

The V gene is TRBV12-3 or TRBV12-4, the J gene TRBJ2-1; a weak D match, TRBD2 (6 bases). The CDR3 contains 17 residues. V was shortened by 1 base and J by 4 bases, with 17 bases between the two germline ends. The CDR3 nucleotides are TGTGCCAGCAGTTTAGGTCGCGGGGTACGGACTTACAATGAGCAGTTCTTC. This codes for CASSLGRGVRTYNEQFF.